Listed here are 13 T cell receptor beta chains from one sample, sequenced in a study of cytomegalovirus exposure and HLA in healthy donors. PCR amplification relied on 60 Vbeta primers (plus 13 Jbeta primers). The data were produced by immunoSEQ multiplex PCR, yet TCRdb's version contains in-frame clones alone and is incomplete. Of roughly 110,000 clones in the sample, roughly two thirds were seen once. The sample comprised PBMCs. The receptors were sampled from a man between 18 and 29 years old in good health and CMV-seropositive.

The genes are TRBV7-7 and TRBJ2-3, with TRBD2 matching 10 bases. From germline, CDR1 is SSHAT and CDR2 FNYEAQ (reference sequence). The CDR3 totals 15 residues. J lost 0 bases, V lost 5 bases, and 2 bases had no gene match. DNA of the CDR3: TGTGCCAGCAGCATGGGACTAGCGAGCACAGATACGCAGTATTTT. It translates to CASSMGLASTDTQYF.

V is TRBV5-6 and J is TRBJ2-5; 13 bases map to TRBD2. The CDR3 sequence is 17 residues long. V shed 4 bases, J shed 2 bases, and the junction held 8 bases outside the gene matches. Germline lookup yields CDR1 SGHDT and CDR2 YYEEEE. The CDR3 here is CASSDGGTSGEQETQYF. The CDR3 DNA sequence: TGTGCCAGCAGCGACGGAGGGACTAGCGGGGAGCAAGAGACCCAGTACTTC.

The chain employs TRBV11-2 and TRBJ2-7, with 9 nucleotides matching TRBD2. Germline loops: CDR1 SGHAT, CDR2 FQNNGV. The J segment lost 2 bases and the V segment lost 1 base, leaving 3 bases of the junction unmatched. The CDR3 spans 15 residues. CDR3 in DNA: TGTGCCAGCAGCTTAGGTGGCGGGGGGGCCTACGAGCAGTACTTC. It codes for CASSLGGGGAYEQYF.

The chain carries TRBV2 and TRBJ2-1; TRBD1 agrees at 9 bases. J gave up 6 bases and V 5 bases, and 2 bases lay outside the gene matches. Per the germline V gene, CDR1 is SNHLY and CDR2 is FYNNEI. This CDR3 is 13 amino acids long. The CDR3: CASSRQGGNEQFF. The CDR3 nucleotides are TGTGCCAGCAGTCGACAGGGGGGCAATGAGCAGTTCTTC.

The chain couples TRBV7-2 to TRBJ1-4, with TRBD1 matching over 7 bases. The germline gives CDR1 SGHTA, CDR2 FQGNSA. V lost 3 bases to trimming and J lost 3 bases; unmatched junction nucleotides: 7. This CDR3 is 16 amino acids long. CDR3 in amino acids: CASSLHAGTANEKLFF. CDR3 in DNA: TGTGCCAGCAGCTTGCACGCCGGGACAGCTAATGAAAAACTGTTTTTT.

The chain recombines TRBV29-1 with TRBJ1-6, with D hard to call. CDR1 and CDR2 (germline): SQVTM, ANQGSEA. The CDR3 has 14 amino acids. V lost 1 base, J lost 4 bases, and 8 bases lay in between. DNA for the CDR3: TGCAGCGTTGAAGGGGCACCTTATAATTCACCCCTCCACTTT. It encodes CSVEGAPYNSPLHF. Full variable domain (rest looked up from reference TRBV29-1 and TRBJ1-6): SAVISQKPSRDICQRGTSLTIQCQVDSQVTMMFWYRQQPGQSLTLIATANQGSEATYESGFVIDKFPISRPNLTFSTLTVSNMSPEDSSIYLCSVEGAPYNSPLHFGNGTRLTVT.

The gene calls are TRBV6-6 and TRBJ1-5; 8 nucleotides match TRBD1. This CDR3 contains 16 residues. In germline, CDR1 is MNHNY, CDR2 SVGAGI (reference sequence). V was clipped by 7 bases and J by 4 bases; unmatched bases: 12. The CDR3 DNA follows: TGTGCCAGCACCTCCGGGGACAGGCTTGGGAATCAGCCCCAGCATTTT. Encoded protein: CASTSGDRLGNQPQHF.

The chain is built from TRBV28 and TRBJ1-6; tentatively, D is TRBD1 (5 bases). In germline, CDR1 is MDHEN, CDR2 SYDVKM. Between the trimmed V and J ends, which lost 2 bases and 8 bases, there was a span of 10 bases. The CDR3 loop spans 14 amino acids. The CDR3 bases are TGTGCCAGCAGTTTAGAGAGCAGGGATTCACCCCTCCACTTT. The encoded protein is CASSLESRDSPLHF. The entire variable domain, with the rest obtained from reference TRBV28 and TRBJ1-6, is as follows: DVKVTQSSRYLVKRTGEKVFLECVQDMDHENMFWYRQDPGLGLRLIYFSYDVKMKEKGDIPEGYSVSREKKERFSLILESASTNQTSMYLCASSLESRDSPLHFGNGTRLTVT.

This chain uses TRBV7-9 with TRBJ2-5; TRBD1 aligns across 7 bases. CDR1 is SEHNR, CDR2 FQNEAQ, per germline (reference sequence). The trim removed 0 bases at V and 1 base at J, leaving 2 bases unmatched. The CDR3 length is 15 residues. CDR3 amino acids: CASSLAGQIQETQYF. Here the CDR3 DNA reads TGTGCCAGCAGCTTAGCGGGACAGATCCAAGAGACCCAGTACTTC. Full variable domain (remainder filled in from reference TRBV7-9 and TRBJ2-5): DTGVSQNPRHKITKRGQNVTFRCDPISEHNRLYWYRQTLGQGPEFLTYFQNEAQLEKSRLLSDRFSAERPKGSFSTLEIQRTEQGDSAMYLCASSLAGQIQETQYFGPGTRLLVL.

This chain links TRBV6-5 with TRBJ1-2, with TRBD1 matching 7 bases. The V segment lost 7 bases and the J segment 5 bases; nucleotides outside the gene matches: 13. Germline assignment: CDR1 MNHEY and CDR2 SVGAGI. CDR3 length: 15 residues. CDR3 residues: CASKKGQTSPYGYTF. The CDR3 coding sequence is TGTGCCAGCAAAAAGGGACAGACGAGCCCTTATGGCTACACCTTC.

The rearrangement joins TRBV5-1 to TRBJ2-2, with no clear D. CDR1 SGHRS and CDR2 YFSETQ come from the germline V gene. This CDR3 contains 16 residues. The V end lost 4 bases, the J end lost 4 bases, and 17 bases lay between the germline ends. CDR3 sequence reads: CASSLRLWRSTGELFF. The CDR3 bases are TGCGCCAGCAGCCTTCGACTCTGGCGAAGCACCGGGGAGCTGTTTTTT.

V usage is TRBV4-1 and J usage is TRBJ2-7; 8 bases are a match to TRBD2. The J segment lost 2 bases and the V segment lost 0 bases, leaving 12 bases of the junction unmatched. CDR3 size: 18 residues. Germline loops: CDR1 MGHRA, CDR2 YSYEKL. This CDR3 reads CASSQDSSGGKGTYEQYF. Written as DNA, the CDR3 is TGCGCCAGCAGCCAAGATTCCAGCGGGGGAAAGGGAACCTACGAGCAGTACTTC.

This rearrangement joins TRBV28 to TRBJ1-5, with a tentative D call TRBD1 (5 bases). The CDR3 contains 17 residues. CDR1 MDHEN and CDR2 SYDVKM come from the germline V gene. The ends were cut back, 7 bases at V and 1 base at J, with 20 bases in the middle. CDR3 amino acids: CASTQGGTLMSNQPQHF. The CDR3 DNA is TGTGCCAGCACCCAAGGAGGGACCCTTATGAGCAATCAGCCCCAGCATTTT.